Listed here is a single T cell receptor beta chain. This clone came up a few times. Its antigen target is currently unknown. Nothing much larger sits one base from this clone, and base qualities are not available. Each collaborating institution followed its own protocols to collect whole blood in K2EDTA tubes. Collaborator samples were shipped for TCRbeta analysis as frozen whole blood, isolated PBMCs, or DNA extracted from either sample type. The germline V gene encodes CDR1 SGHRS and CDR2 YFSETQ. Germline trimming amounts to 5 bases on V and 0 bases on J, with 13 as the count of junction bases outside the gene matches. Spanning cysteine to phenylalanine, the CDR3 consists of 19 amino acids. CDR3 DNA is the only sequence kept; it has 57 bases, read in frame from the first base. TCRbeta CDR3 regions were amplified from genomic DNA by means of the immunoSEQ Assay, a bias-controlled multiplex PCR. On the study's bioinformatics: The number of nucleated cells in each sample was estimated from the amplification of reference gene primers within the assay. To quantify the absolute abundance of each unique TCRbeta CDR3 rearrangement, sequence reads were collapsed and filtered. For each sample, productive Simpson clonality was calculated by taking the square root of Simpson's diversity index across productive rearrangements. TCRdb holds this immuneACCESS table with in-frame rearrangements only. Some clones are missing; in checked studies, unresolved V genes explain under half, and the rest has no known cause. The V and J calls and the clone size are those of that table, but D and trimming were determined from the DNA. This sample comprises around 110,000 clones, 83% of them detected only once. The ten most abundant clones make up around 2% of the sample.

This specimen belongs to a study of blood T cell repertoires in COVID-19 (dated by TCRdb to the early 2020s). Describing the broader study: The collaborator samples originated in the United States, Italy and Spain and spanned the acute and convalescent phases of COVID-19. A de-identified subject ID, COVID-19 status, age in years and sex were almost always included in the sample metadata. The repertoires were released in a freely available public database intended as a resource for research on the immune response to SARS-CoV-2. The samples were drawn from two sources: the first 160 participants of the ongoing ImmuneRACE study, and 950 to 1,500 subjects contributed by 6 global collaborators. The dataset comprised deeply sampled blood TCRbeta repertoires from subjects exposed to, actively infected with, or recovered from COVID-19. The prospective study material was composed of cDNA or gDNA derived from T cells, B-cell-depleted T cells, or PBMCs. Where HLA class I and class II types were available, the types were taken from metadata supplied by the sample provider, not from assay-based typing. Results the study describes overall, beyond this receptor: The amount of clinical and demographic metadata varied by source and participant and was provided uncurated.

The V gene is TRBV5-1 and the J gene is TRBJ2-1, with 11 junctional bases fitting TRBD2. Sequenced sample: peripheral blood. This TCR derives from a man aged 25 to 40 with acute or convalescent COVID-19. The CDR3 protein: CASSSGTSGPRSSYNEQFF. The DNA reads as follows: TGCGCCAGCAGTTCCGGGACTAGCGGCCCTAGGAGCTCCTACAATGAGCAGTTCTTC.